What follows describes a single TCR beta chain. This clonotype was counted at least ten times. It has no known antigen specificity. The input lacks base qualities; no much larger clone sits a single base away. With the library built for alpha chains, this beta chain is off target and its frequency is not meaningful. The library came from 5' RACE. Sequencing was performed on a NextSeq 500. The TCR library protocol attached a unique molecular identifier to each TCR cDNA molecule to allow correction of PCR and sequencing errors. Turning to the authors' computational methods: TCR identification, UMI-based error correction and CDR3 extraction were all carried out with Decombinator tools. TCRs above a frequency of 2 per 1,000, corresponding to the top 1% of the tumor frequency distribution, were defined as expanded. Expanded tumor TCRs were classed as regional if statistically deemed absent (corrected P<0.05) from at least one tumor region, otherwise ubiquitous. Each repertoire was subsampled 100 times to 5,000 TCRs, after which Renyi diversity was computed with the R vegan package. To build CDR3 similarity networks, amino acid triplet string-kernel similarity was used, and CDR3s were connected when their pairwise similarity was above 0.82. In-frame beta chains were kept once TCRdb had trimmed the public reads at Q25 with fastp and called clones with MiXCR. Rows with a matching CDR3 protein are joined into one entry that keeps the most common DNA and genes. The V and J calls reflect TCRdb's pipeline rather than the authors' work. Here the sample has approximately 8,000 distinct CDR3 sequences; about 7.7% occur a single time. The ten largest clones add up to over 4% of the sample.

The data originate from a study of spatial heterogeneity in lung cancer (dated by TCRdb to between 2018 and 2020). Broadly, across the study: More beta-chain than alpha-chain transcripts were consistently detected, likely reflecting higher beta-chain transcript abundance. Both alpha and beta chains were TCR-sequenced in samples taken at surgery, namely 220 tumor regions, around 70 matched nontumor lung samples and about 54 PBMC samples. The study linked features of the TCR repertoire to counts of nonsynonymous mutations, which were determined by whole-exome sequencing of tumor tissue. In the raw uncorrected reads, each unique combination of TCR and UMI appeared more than ten times on average. TCR transcript counts in tumor regions correlated strongly with a T cell transcriptional module score from matched bulk RNA-seq. The study quantitatively compared TCR alpha and beta repertoires across multiple tumor regions, matched nontumor lung and blood in non-small cell lung cancer.

V and J are trimmed by 7 bases and 3 bases, and the gene matches miss 12 bases of the junction. The CDR3 covers 15 residues, taking in both the cysteine and the phenylalanine. The retained sequence is limited to the CDR3, 45 bases, with the frame set at the first base. Based on the germline V gene, the CDR1 and CDR2 sequences are SNHLY and FYNNEI. This sample's time point label indicates: sample taken at primary tumor resection. Donors were some 78 patients with early-stage, untreated non-small cell lung cancer from the lung TRACERx cohort. Without any cell sorting, TCR sequencing was performed on whole RNA extracted either from tumor and nontumor lung tissue or from cryopreserved PBMC samples. Only patients with enough RNA available from two or more tumor regions were chosen for TCR sequencing. Before being selected, tumor and adjacent nontumor lung specimens were reviewed by a lung pathologist.

Overall study outcomes, separate from this receptor: The tumor nonsynonymous mutation count correlated with the number of expanded alpha and beta TCRs within the tumor. Counts of ubiquitous and regional expanded TCRs correlated with counts of ubiquitous and regional nonsynonymous mutations, respectively. TCR-seq was estimated to cover only roughly 7% of tumor T cells for alpha chains and approximately 12% for beta chains. Additional single-cell paired TCR alpha and beta sequencing was considered necessary to confirm, at a functional level, the hypothesis that regional TCRs recognize regional mutations.

Sequences were derived from lung tumor tissue, sampled at surgery. Recombination linked TRBV2 to TRBJ2-7; TRBD1 lines up with 7 middle nucleotides. The TCR originated in a male donor with early-stage non-small cell lung cancer. The CDR3 region reads CASIQRRTGDYEQYF. The DNA reads TGTGCCAGCATCCAGAGGAGGACAGGAGACTACGAGCAGTACTTC.